Listed below are T cell receptor beta chains from one sample, sequenced in a study of blood T cells in healthy people across ages. TCRdb used MiXCR to reprocess the 5' RACE reads, holding one entry per CDR3 protein. The sample includes about 1.5 million distinct CDR3 sequences, 42% of them seen just once. The sequenced sample was blood. The source is a woman aged 18-35 years in good health. CDR3s include the opening cysteine and the closing phenylalanine or tryptophan. A D gene is named only where the DNA matches it firmly. The size field is filled for only some rows; it gives once, few, many or a size class.

D: NA; size: many; J: TRBJ2-7; V: TRBV4-1; CDR3: CASSQGTDSYEQYF; DNA: TGCGCCAGCAGCCAAGGAACAGATTCCTACGAGCAGTACTTC
D: NA; size: NA; J: TRBJ1-5; V: TRBV12-3/TRBV12-4; CDR3: CASSPPGEQPQHF; DNA: TGTGCCAGCAGTCCACCAGGAGAACAGCCCCAGCATTTT
D: NA; size: NA; J: TRBJ2-3; V: TRBV12-3/TRBV12-4; CDR3: CASSLKAGSTDTQYF; DNA: TGTGCCAGCAGTTTAAAGGCAGGCAGCACAGATACGCAGTATTTT
D: NA; size: NA; J: TRBJ1-5; V: TRBV29-1; CDR3: CSVREGEYSNQPQHF; DNA: TGCAGCGTTCGCGAGGGGGAGTATAGCAATCAGCCCCAGCATTTT
D: TRBD2; size: NA; J: TRBJ2-3; V: TRBV10-1; CDR3: CSSSETSGGRDTQYF; DNA: TGCTCCAGCAGTGAGACTAGCGGGGGCCGAGATACGCAGTATTTT
D: NA; size: NA; J: TRBJ1-2; V: TRBV6-5; CDR3: CASSYAGPNLDGYTF; DNA: TGTGCCAGCAGTTACGCCGGCCCAAATCTTGATGGCTACACCTTC
D: NA; size: NA; J: TRBJ1-5; V: TRBV6-2/TRBV6-3; CDR3: CASSSSGGTRNQPQHF; DNA: TGTGCCAGCAGTTCCTCGGGGGGTACGCGCAATCAGCCCCAGCATTTT
D: NA; size: NA; J: TRBJ2-5; V: TRBV3-1; CDR3: CASSQLVEETQYF; DNA: TGTGCCAGCAGCCAACTGGTAGAGGAGACCCAGTACTTC
D: NA; size: NA; J: TRBJ1-2; V: TRBV7-9; CDR3: CASSLTVTPYGYTF; DNA: TGTGCCAGCAGCTTGACAGTCACACCCTATGGCTACACCTTC
D: NA; size: NA; J: TRBJ2-1; V: TRBV24-1; CDR3: CATSEPTDYNEQFF; DNA: TGTGCCACCAGTGAGCCGACGGACTACAATGAGCAGTTCTTC
D: NA; size: NA; J: TRBJ2-7; V: TRBV11-1; CDR3: CASSFTRSSGLSSYEQYF; DNA: TGTGCCAGCAGCTTCACACGCTCATCGGGGCTAAGCTCCTACGAGCAGTACTTC
D: NA; size: few; J: TRBJ1-2; V: TRBV28; CDR3: CASSGGDWYGYTF; DNA: TGTGCCAGCAGCGGGGGGGATTGGTATGGCTACACCTTC
D: NA; size: many; J: TRBJ2-6; V: TRBV4-2; CDR3: CASSQDLRGSGANVLTF; DNA: TGTGCCAGCAGCCAAGATCTGAGGGGCTCTGGGGCCAACGTCCTGACTTTC
D: TRBD2; size: NA; J: TRBJ2-7; V: TRBV5-1; CDR3: CASSLVAAGNNEQYF; DNA: TGCGCCAGCAGCTTGGTGGCAGCGGGAAATAACGAGCAGTACTTC
D: NA; size: many; J: TRBJ2-5; V: TRBV13; CDR3: CASSLKWREDFNEQYF; DNA: TGTGCCAGCAGCTTAAAGTGGCGAGAAGATTTTAATGAGCAGTACTTC
D: TRBD2; size: NA; J: TRBJ2-2; V: TRBV5-1; CDR3: CASSSLAGVQGTGELFF; DNA: TGCGCCAGCAGCTCCTTAGCGGGGGTCCAGGGCACCGGGGAGCTGTTTTTT
D: TRBD1; size: NA; J: TRBJ2-7; V: TRBV12-3/TRBV12-4; CDR3: CASSLQGTGVLEQYF; DNA: TGTGCCAGCAGTTTGCAAGGGACAGGGGTACTCGAGCAGTACTTC
D: NA; size: NA; J: TRBJ2-5; V: TRBV5-5; CDR3: CASSGVGVWETQYF; DNA: TGTGCCAGCAGCGGTGTCGGGGTTTGGGAGACCCAGTACTTC
D: NA; size: NA; J: TRBJ2-2; V: TRBV3-1; CDR3: CASSQVSGHTNTGELFF; DNA: TGTGCCAGCAGCCAAGTTTCGGGACACACGAACACCGGGGAGCTGTTTTTT
D: TRBD1; size: few; J: TRBJ1-1; V: TRBV27; CDR3: CASSPPTGLGGKAFF; DNA: TGTGCCAGCAGTCCACCGACAGGGTTGGGTGGAAAAGCTTTCTTT
D: NA; size: NA; J: TRBJ2-7; V: TRBV7-9; CDR3: CASSPPKQRATYEQYF; DNA: TGTGCCAGCAGCCCCCCCAAACAGCGGGCTACCTACGAGCAGTACTTC
D: NA; size: few; J: TRBJ2-4; V: TRBV3-1; CDR3: CASSPTPEGVQYF; DNA: TGTGCCAGCAGCCCGACTCCCGAAGGCGTTCAGTACTTC
D: NA; size: few; J: TRBJ1-1; V: TRBV5-1; CDR3: CASSLGSFWTEAFF; DNA: TGCGCCAGCAGCTTGGGCAGTTTTTGGACTGAAGCTTTCTTT
D: NA; size: few; J: TRBJ1-1; V: TRBV12-3/TRBV12-4; CDR3: CASTAGLMNTEAFF; DNA: TGTGCCAGCACCGCAGGCTTAATGAACACTGAAGCTTTCTTT
D: TRBD2; size: NA; J: TRBJ2-5; V: TRBV6-1; CDR3: CASKRGSLETQYF; DNA: TGTGCCAGCAAGCGGGGCTCGCTTGAGACCCAGTACTTC
D: NA; size: NA; J: TRBJ2-1; V: TRBV25-1; CDR3: CASSFFDEQFF; DNA: TGTGCCAGCAGTTTTTTCGATGAGCAGTTCTTC